Presented here are 11 T cell receptor beta chains from one specimen sequenced in a study of OX40 agonist ivuxolimab in advanced cancers. Here immunoSEQ multiplex PCR was the method, and the copy in TCRdb shows in-frame clones only, minus some. The sample carries fewer than 85,000 clones, roughly 76% recorded once. The source material was CD4+ or CD8+ T cells sorted from blood, sampled in a trial of the OX40 agonist ivuxolimab. These receptors all stem from an adult with an advanced solid tumor such as melanoma, head and neck, liver or kidney cancer.

This rearrangement joins TRBV5-6 to TRBJ2-1, with 14 bases that match TRBD2. V was clipped by 4 bases and J by 4 bases; unmatched bases: 10. Germline assignment: CDR1 SGHDT and CDR2 YYEEEE. This CDR3 has 18 residues. CDR3 bases: TGTGCCAGCAGCGTTAGACGACTAGCGGGGGGGCAATACAATGAGCAGTTCTTC. Its translation is CASSVRRLAGGQYNEQFF.

The chain joins TRBV7-9 to TRBJ1-5; D perhaps matches TRBD1 (6 bases). The CDR3 covers 18 residues. V dropped 1 base and J dropped 3 bases, with 19 bases sitting between them. The V gene's germline CDR1 is SEHNR and CDR2 FQNEAQ (reference sequence). The CDR3 spells CASSLGYPGQKYNQPQHF. DNA of the CDR3: TGTGCCAGCAGCTTAGGGTATCCAGGACAGAAGTACAATCAGCCCCAGCATTTT.

This clone was counted only a few times. V and J are TRBV28 and TRBJ2-1; D is uncertain. The CDR3 sequence is 14 residues long. Germline CDR1 reads MDHEN; CDR2 reads SYDVKM. V was cut by 5 bases and J by 4 bases, with 12 bases left in between. The CDR3 sequence: CASSMLGRYNEQFF. The CDR3 nucleotides read TGTGCCAGCAGTATGCTAGGGCGGTACAATGAGCAGTTCTTC.

The rearrangement joins TRBV7-2 to TRBJ2-1, with unresolved D. The CDR3 has 13 residues. The germline CDR1 and CDR2 sequences are SGHTA and FQGNSA. Trimming pared 3 bases from V and 6 bases from J, leaving 9 bases between. The CDR3 DNA is TGTGCCAGCAGCTTGGCCCTTTTCAATGAGCAGTTCTTC. It codes for CASSLALFNEQFF.

The CDR3, as DNA: TGTGCCAGCAGTTTGATCGGTGGGGGGCGCGTTACCTACGAGCAGTACTTC. Translated: CASSLIGGGRVTYEQYF. The chain joins TRBV27 to TRBJ2-7, with D perhaps assigned TRBD1 or TRBD2 (6 bases each). The V end lost 3 bases, the J end lost 2 bases, and 20 bases lay between the germline ends. Per the germline V gene, CDR1 is MNHEY and CDR2 is SMNVEV (reference sequence). The CDR3 spans 17 residues.

The V gene is TRBV11-2, the J gene TRBJ2-1, with TRBD2 identical over 9 bases. This CDR3 is built from 15 residues. Looked up from germline, CDR1 is SGHAT and CDR2 is FQNNGV. The junction had 4 bases not matched to a gene; V was cut back by 2 bases and J by 5 bases. This CDR3 is CASSLRLAANNEQFF. The CDR3 DNA reads TGTGCCAGCAGCTTAAGACTAGCGGCCAACAATGAGCAGTTCTTC.

The gene calls are TRBV29-1 and TRBJ2-5; unclear D gene. Germline V lookup: CDR1 SQVTM, CDR2 ANQGSEA. The germline V and J ends were trimmed by 5 bases and 5 bases, with 18 bases remaining between them. The CDR3 consists of 14 residues. The CDR3 protein is CSVSAGDGRETQYF. CDR3 DNA: TGCAGCGTTTCCGCAGGAGATGGTCGGGAGACCCAGTACTTC.

The chain employs TRBV4-2 and TRBJ1-1; unclear D gene. The CDR3 has 13 amino acids. Germline CDR1 is LGHNA and CDR2 is YNFKEQ. With 4 bases removed from V and 5 bases from J, the gap between germline ends came to 11 bases. DNA of the CDR3: TGTGCCAGCAGCCCCCTCGGAGGGACTGAAGCTTTCTTT. It yields the protein CASSPLGGTEAFF.

The chain combines TRBV11-2 with TRBJ2-4, with 10 bases aligning to TRBD1. CDR1 SGHAT and CDR2 FQNNGV come from the germline V gene. V lost 2 bases and J lost 1; bases outside the gene matches: 2. CDR3 size: 16 residues. The CDR3, as DNA: TGTGCCAGCAGCTTAATGGGACAGGGGGCCAAAAACATTCAGTACTTC. Its translation is CASSLMGQGAKNIQYF.

The chain employs TRBV19 and TRBJ2-3; 7 bases fit TRBD1. CDR1 and CDR2 (germline): LNHDA, SQIVND (reference sequence). J lost 5 bases, V lost 5 bases, and 7 bases had no gene match. The CDR3 has 14 amino acids. CDR3 DNA: TGTGCCAGTAGTCCCAGCCGACAGGGAGATACGCAGTATTTT. Amino acid sequence: CASSPSRQGDTQYF. Full variable domain (outside the CDR3, taken from reference TRBV19 and TRBJ2-3): DGGITQSPKYLFRKEGQNVTLSCEQNLNHDAMYWYRQDPGQGLRLIYYSQIVNDFQKGDIAEGYSVSREKKESFPLTVTSAQKNPTAFYLCASSPSRQGDTQYFGPGTRLTVL.

V usage is TRBV7-3 and J usage is TRBJ2-1, with 7 bases aligning to TRBD2. There are 16 residues in the CDR3. CDR1 is SGHTA and CDR2 is FQGTGA in the germline V gene. Trimming took 5 bases from V and 9 from J; bases not matched to a gene: 16. The CDR3 bases are TGTGCCAGCAGCCCCCTTTCGGGGGGAATGGGGACTGAGCAGTTCTTC. Protein sequence: CASSPLSGGMGTEQFF.